Below are 18 T cell receptor beta chains sequenced from a single sample in a study of CDR3 diversity in severe acne. TCRdb passed the PCR reads through MiXCR, listing each CDR3 protein once. The sample consists of roughly 81,000 distinct CDR3 sequences, approximately 52% of them appearing once. Specimen: blood. These receptors were collected from a male donor in good health, serving as a control.

The chain has TRBV20-1 and TRBJ1-1; no clear D. Germline V gene lookup returns CDR1 DFQATT and CDR2 SNEGSKA (reference sequence). Trimming shortened V by 3 bases and J by 1 base, and 12 bases separated the two germline ends. The CDR3 runs 14 residues. CDR3 amino acids: CSASNLFGNTEAFF. CDR3 nucleotide sequence: TGCAGTGCTAGTAATCTCTTCGGGAACACTGAAGCTTTCTTT.

The chain has TRBV7-3 and TRBJ2-7; 8 nucleotides agree with TRBD1. The V gene end was trimmed by 6 bases and the J gene end by 4 bases; junction bases not matched to a gene: 11. Germline values: CDR1 SGHTA, CDR2 FQGTGA. This CDR3 contains 15 residues. The CDR3 loop is CASSSTGEAFYEQYF. The CDR3, as DNA: TGTGCCAGCAGTTCGACAGGGGAAGCCTTTTACGAGCAGTACTTC. The whole variable domain, remainder taken from reference TRBV7-3 and TRBJ2-7, is GAGVSQTPSNKVTEKGKYVELRCDPISGHTALYWYRQSLGQGPEFLIYFQGTGAADDSGLPNDRFFAVRPEGSVSTLKIQRTERGDSAVYLCASSSTGEAFYEQYFGPGTRLTVT.

As regards this clonotype: This may come from a read error, since a much larger clone is one base off. This chain connects TRBV10-3 to TRBJ1-1, with 7 bases fitting TRBD1. The V gene's germline CDR1 is ENHRY and CDR2 SYGVKD. There are 13 residues in the CDR3. This chain's CDR3 is CAIRTGPMPEASF. DNA of the CDR3: TGTGCCATTAGGACAGGTCCCATGCCTGAAGCTTCCTTT.

This clonotype turned up a few times. The chain uses TRBV19 and TRBJ2-7; no reliable D call. CDR1 is LNHDA and CDR2 is SQIVND in the germline V gene (reference sequence). The CDR3 length is 12 residues. The V end was cut by 3 bases, the J end by 3 bases, with 6 bases between. The CDR3 here is CASSIGSYEQYF. The CDR3 bases are TGTGCCAGTAGTATCGGCAGCTACGAGCAGTACTTC.

Details on this clonotype: The DNA is left out, because the CDR3 cannot be placed on it with certainty; the CDR3 is given as TCRdb lists it. The CDR3 loop reads CASSLEGHTEAFFGQGNEKLFF. This chain uses TRBV5-1 with TRBJ1-4; TRBD1 was called by the table and not checked on the DNA. The CDR3 spans 22 amino acids, including both terminal residues. Germline assignment: CDR1 SGHRS and CDR2 YFSETQ.

V and J are TRBV7-6 and TRBJ1-5; D call uncertain. Looked up from germline, CDR1 is SGHVS and CDR2 is FNYEAQ. Trimming took off 5 bases at V and 9 bases at J, with 5 bases between the two ends. There are 10 residues in the CDR3. CDR3 loop: CASSPSPQHF. The CDR3 DNA is TGTGCCAGCAGCCCCTCGCCCCAGCATTTT.

The J gene is TRBJ1-6, the V gene TRBV12-3 or TRBV12-4; TRBD1 might be the D (5 bases). Trimming took 2 bases from V and 9 from J, leaving 11 bases between them. This CDR3 contains 14 residues. CDR3 region: CASSLRQGTSPLHF. The CDR3 DNA is TGTGCCAGCAGTTTACGGCAGGGAACTTCACCCCTCCACTTT.

The rearrangement joins TRBV7-9 to TRBJ2-7; 9 bases align to TRBD1. V was pared by 3 bases and J by 5 bases, with 5 bases of the junction left unmatched. CDR3 length equals 14 residues. Germline V gene lookup returns CDR1 SEHNR and CDR2 FQNEAQ (reference sequence). The CDR3 here is CASSFYGTGNEQYF. CDR3 sequence (DNA): TGTGCCAGCAGCTTTTACGGGACAGGGAACGAGCAGTACTTC.

This sequence joins TRBV7-9 and TRBJ2-1, with 8 bases lining up with TRBD2. This CDR3 has 17 amino acids. Germline CDR1 reads SEHNR; CDR2 reads FQNEAQ (reference sequence). The V segment lost 5 bases and the J segment 6 bases; nucleotides outside the gene matches: 15. DNA for the CDR3: TGTGCCAGCAGCCCCTATTACGCCGGGACTAGTCCCAATGAGCAGTTCTTC. Translation: CASSPYYAGTSPNEQFF.

Remarks on this clonotype: A clone one base away is much larger, so this may be a read error. The chain employs TRBV7-2 and TRBJ2-7, with D perhaps matching TRBD2 (6 bases). V was shortened by 5 bases and J by 0 bases, with 17 bases between the two germline ends. CDR1 SGHTA and CDR2 FQGNSA come from the germline V gene. The CDR3 covers 16 residues. CDR3 protein: CASSPNLGGTSYEQYF. The CDR3 nucleotides are TGTGCCAGCAGCCCGAATCTAGGCGGGACCTCCTACGAGCAGTACTTC.

The gene calls are TRBV7-8 and TRBJ2-5; D is uncertain. The CDR3 has 15 amino acids. Between the trimmed V and J ends, which lost 5 bases and 1 base, there was a span of 14 bases. In germline, CDR1 is SGHVS, CDR2 FQNEAQ. The CDR3 DNA reads as TGTGCCAGCAGCCGCTGGGTGCTTTCCCAAGAGACCCAGTACTTC. This encodes CASSRWVLSQETQYF.

This clonotype was counted a few times. The V gene is TRBV7-9, the J gene TRBJ1-5, with D unclear. With 4 bases removed from V and 4 bases from J, the gap between germline ends came to 11 bases. The germline V gene has CDR1 SEHNR and CDR2 FQNEAQ (reference sequence). CDR3 length: 14 amino acids. CDR3 in DNA: TGTGCCAGCAGCTCGACGGGCGGTAATCAGCCCCAGCATTTT. Its translation: CASSSTGGNQPQHF.

V usage is TRBV5-1 and J usage is TRBJ1-1; D gene uncertain. CDR1 and CDR2 from the germline V gene are SGHRS and YFSETQ. The CDR3 runs 15 residues. The germline V and J ends were trimmed by 0 bases and 2 bases, with 11 bases remaining between them. CDR3 nucleotide sequence: TGCGCCAGCAGCTTGGAGGGAGGTGGAAACACTGAAGCTTTCTTT. Protein: CASSLEGGGNTEAFF.

The chain employs TRBV20-1 and TRBJ1-3; D not resolved. CDR3 length equals 13 residues. V was shortened by 2 bases and J by 0 bases, with 5 bases between the two germline ends. Germline values: CDR1 DFQATT, CDR2 SNEGSKA (reference sequence). The CDR3 loop is CSARQASGNTIYF. The CDR3, as DNA: TGCAGTGCTAGACAGGCCTCTGGAAACACCATATATTTT.

A single count supports this clonotype. V and J are TRBV6-6 and TRBJ2-7; either TRBD1 or TRBD2 may fit D (6 bases each). The length of the CDR3 is 14 residues. CDR1 and CDR2 from the germline V gene are MNHNY and SVGAGI (reference sequence). Trimming cost V 5 bases and J 5 bases, with 16 bases left between them. The CDR3 sequence: CASSQYREVDEQYF. CDR3 bases: TGTGCCAGCAGTCAATACAGGGAGGTGGACGAGCAGTACTTC.

This clonotype is labeled medium-sized. The chain is built from TRBV20-1 and TRBJ2-7; weak D call: TRBD1 (6 bases). With 6 bases removed from V and 1 base from J, the gap between germline ends came to 13 bases. There are 13 residues in the CDR3. Germline V gene data show CDR1 as DFQATT and CDR2 as SNEGSKA (reference sequence). The CDR3 bases are TGCAGTGCCCGGACAGCTAATTCCTACGAGCAGTACTTC. This gives the protein CSARTANSYEQYF.

The genes are TRBV6-2 or TRBV6-3 and TRBJ2-3; 7 positions match TRBD2. From germline, CDR1 is MNHEY and CDR2 SVGEGT. V lost 2 bases and J lost 3; bases outside the gene matches: 5. The CDR3 totals 15 residues. CDR3 in DNA: TGTGCCAGCAGTTACGGTTCTAGCGGAACAGATACGCAGTATTTT. Encoded protein: CASSYGSSGTDTQYF.

This clonotype was seen at least ten times. This chain joins TRBV4-2 and TRBJ2-3; tentative D call: TRBD2 (5 bases). This CDR3 contains 15 residues. The V gene lost 0 bases and the J gene lost 4 bases, with 11 bases spanning the gap. CDR1 and CDR2 (germline): LGHNA, YNFKEQ. In DNA form, the CDR3 reads TGTGCCAGCAGCCAAGATGCCCGACTATCAGATACGCAGTATTTT. It codes for CASSQDARLSDTQYF.